This entry lists 20 T cell receptor beta chains sequenced from one sample in a study of T-cell memory formation after mild COVID-19 (dated by TCRdb to about 2021). Libraries were prepared through 5' RACE. Sequencing was carried out with an Illumina NovaSeq 6000. TCRdb's own reprocessing of the public reads used fastp at Q25 and MiXCR and kept productive beta chains. Here each entry gathers all rows of one CDR3 protein and keeps the most common genes and DNA. For this sample the table gives 200,000 to 300,000 distinct CDR3 sequences, of which over 15% were detected only once. In total, the top ten clones hold 2% to 2.5% of the sample. Input material: PBMCs or a T cell subset sorted from them (not recorded which). The receptors were sampled from an adult woman who had mild COVID-19 (a few samples of this study predate the infection). The sample titles of this study are shuffled in the database, so cell type and time point are left out; the donor was told from shared clones.

Only a few counts were recorded for this clonotype. V usage is TRBV15 and J usage is TRBJ2-3; the match to TRBD2 covers 9 bases. This CDR3 region has 20 residues. Germline V lookup: CDR1 LNHNV, CDR2 YYDKDF (reference sequence). V was clipped by 0 bases and J by 3 bases; unmatched bases: 16. The CDR3 nucleotides are TGTGCCACCAGCAGAGATTGGAAGGCGGGAGGGCCCCTTGGAACAGATACGCAGTATTTT. It specifies CATSRDWKAGGPLGTDTQYF.

There are a few counts of this clonotype. J is TRBJ1-1 and V is TRBV3-1; TRBD1 matches 8 bases. The CDR3 is 16 residues long. Germline CDR1 LGHDT, CDR2 YNNKEL (reference sequence). V lost 1 base to trimming and J lost 6 bases; unmatched junction nucleotides: 10. The CDR3 region is CASSQVKTTGGPEAFF. As DNA, the CDR3 is TGTGCCAGCAGCCAAGTCAAGACAACAGGGGGACCTGAAGCTTTCTTT. The complete variable domain, with remaining parts taken from reference TRBV3-1 and TRBJ1-1, reads DTAVSQTPKYLVTQMGNDKSIKCEQNLGHDTMYWYKQDSKKFLKIMFSYNNKELIINETVPNRFSPKSPDKAHLNLHINSLELGDSAVYFCASSQVKTTGGPEAFFGQGTRLTVV.

This clonotype turned up a few times. The rearrangement uses TRBV10-3 and TRBJ1-1; TRBD1 aligns across 7 bases. V lost 4 bases and J lost 1; bases outside the gene matches: 3. The CDR3 runs 14 residues. From germline, CDR1 is ENHRY and CDR2 SYGVKD. CDR3 nucleotides: TGTGCCATCAGTGCAGGACAGGCGAACACTGAAGCTTTCTTT. Its protein is CAISAGQANTEAFF.

This sequence joins TRBV7-2 and TRBJ2-3; a possible D gene is TRBD2 (5 bases). V was clipped by 5 bases and J by 9 bases, with 9 bases between them. Germline V lookup: CDR1 SGHTA, CDR2 FQGNSA. The CDR3 spans 11 residues. The DNA of the CDR3 is TGTGCCAGCAGCCGAGGGTTAACGCAGTATTTT. Translating gives CASSRGLTQYF. Full variable domain (remainder filled in from reference TRBV7-2 and TRBJ2-3): GAGVSQSPSNKVTEKGKDVELRCDPISGHTALYWYRQSLGQGLEFLIYFQGNSAPDKSGLPSDRFSAERTGGSVSTLTIQRTQQEDSAVYLCASSRGLTQYFGPGTRLTVL.

V gene TRBV5-1 combines with J gene TRBJ1-1; TRBD1 matches at 7 bases. The CDR3 covers 15 residues. Germline CDR1 SGHRS, CDR2 YFSETQ. V was pared by 4 bases and J by 3 bases, with 9 bases of the junction left unmatched. The chain's CDR3 is CASSPYDRDDTEAFF. CDR3 nucleotide sequence: TGCGCCAGCAGCCCCTACGACAGGGACGACACTGAAGCTTTCTTT.

This clonotype was detected a few times. J is TRBJ2-7 and V is TRBV29-1; 11 positions match TRBD1. Germline CDR1 SQVTM, CDR2 ANQGSEA. With V trimmed by 7 bases and J by 6 bases, 8 bases remained unmatched. This CDR3 has 13 amino acids. The CDR3 DNA reads TGCAGCGCCCGGACAGGGGGCTATCGCGAGCAGTACTTC. Translating gives CSARTGGYREQYF.

This clonotype came up a few times. The gene calls are TRBV12-3 or TRBV12-4 and TRBJ2-5; possibly TRBD2 for D (6 bases). The CDR3 loop spans 15 amino acids. V lost 1 base to trimming and J lost 5 bases, with 14 bases between them. The CDR3 DNA sequence: TGTGCCAGCAGTTTAGATGGGAGGAGCTCGGAGACCCAGTACTTC. Translation gives CASSLDGRSSETQYF.

The chain couples TRBV9 to TRBJ2-7; D uncertain. Trimming stripped 2 bases from V and 3 bases from J, with 6 bases between. Germline V gene sequence: CDR1 SGDLS, CDR2 YYNGEE. The CDR3 is 12 residues long. CDR3 sequence (DNA): TGTGCCAGCAGCGTCGACGACTACGAGCAGTACTTC. Translating gives CASSVDDYEQYF.

This clonotype was counted at least ten times. The genes are TRBV12-3 or TRBV12-4 and TRBJ1-1; the D is unclear. The CDR3 sequence is 13 residues long. V shed 2 bases and J shed 1 base, with 5 bases lying between them. CDR3 protein: CASSLRENTEAFF. The DNA of the CDR3 is TGTGCCAGCAGTTTAAGAGAGAACACTGAAGCTTTCTTT.

This clonotype was counted only a few times. This chain links TRBV6-2 or TRBV6-3 with TRBJ2-7; 10 bases are a match to TRBD2. The junction had 12 bases not matched to a gene; V was cut back by 1 base and J by 6 bases. Germline loops: CDR1 MNHEY, CDR2 SVGEGT. CDR3 length: 17 residues. The CDR3 region is CASSYLATSGTFREQYF. In nucleotides, the CDR3 is TGTGCCAGCAGTTACTTGGCTACTAGCGGGACTTTCCGCGAGCAGTACTTC.

This clonotype was seen at least ten times. The chain carries TRBV24-1 and TRBJ1-5, with D uncertain. Per germline, CDR1 KGHDR and CDR2 SFDVKD. The CDR3 consists of 13 residues. V was cut by 1 base and J by 4 bases, with 4 bases left in between. This CDR3 is CATSDFTNQPQHF. CDR3 in DNA: TGTGCCACCAGTGATTTCACGAATCAGCCCCAGCATTTT.

This clonotype was seen a handful of times. J is TRBJ2-3 and V is TRBV9, with 9 bases that match TRBD2. The CDR3 runs to 15 residues. V trimming: 0 bases; J trimming: 3 bases; junction bases outside the gene matches: 2. The V gene's germline CDR1 is SGDLS and CDR2 YYNGEE. The CDR3 DNA reads as TGTGCCAGCAGCGTAGTAAGCGGGGGGACAGATACGCAGTATTTT. Translating gives CASSVVSGGTDTQYF.

This clonotype appeared a few times. The J gene is TRBJ2-7, the V gene TRBV5-1; possible D gene TRBD1, 5 bases. This CDR3 region has 14 residues. The germline gives CDR1 SGHRS, CDR2 YFSETQ. Trimming left V 2 bases short and J 2 bases short, with 11 bases between. The CDR3 region has the DNA TGCGCCAGCAGCTTCTCGGACACAGCCTACGAGCAGTACTTC. Amino acid sequence: CASSFSDTAYEQYF.

V gene TRBV6-2 or TRBV6-3 combines with J gene TRBJ2-2, with a possible D match to TRBD1 (6 bases). V was trimmed by 7 bases and J by 1 base, leaving 16 bases between them. Germline CDR1 and CDR2: MNHEY and SVGEGT. The CDR3 is 16 residues long. CDR3 sequence: CASTRLGTLNTGELFF. DNA for the CDR3: TGTGCCAGCACTAGATTGGGGACACTGAACACCGGGGAGCTGTTTTTT.

The genes are TRBV11-2 and TRBJ1-5; D not certain. V shed 4 bases and J shed 11 bases, with 27 bases lying between them. The CDR3 contains 17 residues. Germline V gene lookup returns CDR1 SGHAT and CDR2 FQNNGV. For the CDR3, the DNA is TGTGCCAGCAGCTCCCCTGGCCTCTACGAGAGATCAGTGTCCCAGCATTTT. Encoded protein: CASSSPGLYERSVSQHF.

CDR3 nucleotide sequence: TGTGCCAGCAGCCTCTTCGACGGTAATGAAAAACTGTTTTTT. The encoded protein is CASSLFDGNEKLFF. This chain connects TRBV12-3 or TRBV12-4 to TRBJ1-4; no firm D call. The CDR3 loop spans 14 amino acids. V lost 6 bases to trimming and J lost 4 bases, with 12 bases between them.

J is TRBJ1-5 and V is TRBV6-6; D remains ambiguous. The V gene lost 7 bases and the J gene lost 7 bases, with 17 bases spanning the gap. This CDR3 is built from 14 residues. Germline CDR1 and CDR2: MNHNY and SVGAGI (reference sequence). The CDR3 coding sequence is TGTGCCAGCAACCACGCGGGGAATGGACAGCCCCAGCATTTT. It translates to CASNHAGNGQPQHF.

This clonotype turned up a few times. This chain links TRBV12-3 or TRBV12-4 with TRBJ1-1; 8 bases fit TRBD1. J gave up 5 bases and V 6 bases, and 11 bases lay outside the gene matches. The CDR3 contains 15 residues. CDR3 coding DNA: TGTGCCAGCAGCCCAGGACAGGGAATACGGACTGAAGCTTTCTTT. It encodes CASSPGQGIRTEAFF.

The chain employs TRBV30 and TRBJ1-3; D remains unclear. The V and J ends lost 4 bases and 0 bases respectively, with 10 bases between them. CDR3 size: 14 residues. From germline, CDR1 is GTSNPN and CDR2 SVGIG (reference sequence). DNA of the CDR3: TGTGCCTGGACCCCGACACCCTCTGGAAACACCATATATTTT. Amino acid sequence: CAWTPTPSGNTIYF. Using reference TRBV30 and TRBJ1-3 for the parts outside the CDR3, the full variable domain is SQTIHQWPATLVQPVGSPLSLECTVEGTSNPNLYWYRQAAGRGLQLLFYSVGIGQISSEVPQNLSASRPQDRQFILSSKKLLLSDSGFYLCAWTPTPSGNTIYFGEGSWLTVV.

This clonotype was found many times. The V call is TRBV7-6, the J call TRBJ1-1; no clear D gene. CDR3 length: 14 residues. Trimming stripped 5 bases from V and 2 bases from J, with 12 bases between. Germline-derived CDR1 and CDR2 are SGHVS and FNYEAQ. CDR3 sequence reads: CASSPSGRNTEAFF. CDR3 nucleotide sequence: TGTGCCAGCAGCCCCTCCGGGCGAAACACTGAAGCTTTCTTT.